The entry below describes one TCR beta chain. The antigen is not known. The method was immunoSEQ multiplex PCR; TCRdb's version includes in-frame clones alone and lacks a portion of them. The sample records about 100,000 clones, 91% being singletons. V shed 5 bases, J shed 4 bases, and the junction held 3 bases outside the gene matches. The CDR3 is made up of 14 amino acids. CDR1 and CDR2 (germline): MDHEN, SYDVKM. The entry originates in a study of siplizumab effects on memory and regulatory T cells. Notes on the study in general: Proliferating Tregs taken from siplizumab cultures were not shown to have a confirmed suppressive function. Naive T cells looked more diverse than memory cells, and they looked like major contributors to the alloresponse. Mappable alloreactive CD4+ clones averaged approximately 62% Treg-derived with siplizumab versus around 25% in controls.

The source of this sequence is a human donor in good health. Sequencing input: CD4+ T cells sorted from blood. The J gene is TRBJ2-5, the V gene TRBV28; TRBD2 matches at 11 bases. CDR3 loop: CASSLSGGGETQYF. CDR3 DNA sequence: TGTGCCAGCAGTCTTAGCGGGGGGGGAGAGACCCAGTACTTC.